Following are 8 T cell receptor beta chains from one sample sequenced in a study of monozygotic twins with inflammatory bowel disease. TCRdb reprocessed the 5' RACE reads and stores each CDR3 protein as one record, lacking DNA. The table for this sample gives approximately 330,000 distinct CDR3 sequences. Sequencing was done on a sample of blood. Receptors originate from a human donor with ulcerative colitis or Crohn's disease, or a healthy co-twin of an affected twin (not recorded which).

The CDR3 sequence is CASSSAGVDNEQFF. The chain carries TRBV28 and TRBJ2-1; TCRdb calls TRBD1, which cannot be checked without DNA. Per the germline V gene, CDR1 is MDHEN and CDR2 is SYDVKM. This CDR3 spans 14 amino acids. The full variable domain, in which reference TRBV28 and TRBJ2-1 provide the parts outside the CDR3, is DVKVTQSSRYLVKRTGEKVFLECVQDMDHENMFWYRQDPGLGLRLIYFSYDVKMKEKGDIPEGYSVSREKKERFSLILESASTNQTSMYLCASSSAGVDNEQFFGPGTRLTVL.

The V and J genes are TRBV14 and TRBJ1-6; TCRdb lists TRBD1, though no DNA is available to test this call. Per germline, CDR1 SGHDN and CDR2 FVKESK. The CDR3 has 15 residues. CDR3 sequence reads: CASSRGQGAGSPLHF.

The gene calls are TRBV12-3 or TRBV12-4 and TRBJ2-3. This CDR3 has 12 residues. The CDR3 protein is CASTPTGDTQYF.

The rearrangement joins TRBV10-3 to TRBJ1-1; TCRdb gives TRBD1 as the D gene, but with no DNA this cannot be confirmed. In germline, CDR1 is ENHRY, CDR2 SYGVKD. This CDR3 is built from 13 residues. CDR3 sequence reads: CAISATASVEAFF.

This chain links TRBV30 with TRBJ2-1. In germline, CDR1 is GTSNPN, CDR2 SVGIG (reference sequence). CDR3 length: 14 amino acids. This CDR3 is CAWSVLTIYNEQFF. Drawing the rest from reference TRBV30 and TRBJ2-1, the complete variable domain is SQTIHQWPATLVQPVGSPLSLECTVEGTSNPNLYWYRQAAGRGLQLLFYSVGIGQISSEVPQNLSASRPQDRQFILSSKKLLLSDSGFYLCAWSVLTIYNEQFFGPGTRLTVL.

The chain has TRBV7-9 and TRBJ2-5; without DNA, the TCRdb call of TRBD1 cannot be checked. The CDR3 contains 16 residues. CDR1 is SEHNR and CDR2 is FQNEAQ in the germline V gene (reference sequence). The chain's CDR3 is CASRYSGQGALETQYF.

The rearrangement uses TRBV10-3 and TRBJ2-1; checking the TCRdb D call of TRBD1 is not possible without DNA. The CDR3 runs 13 residues. Germline values: CDR1 ENHRY, CDR2 SYGVKD. CDR3 residues: CAISEGQKNEQFF.

This rearrangement joins TRBV12-3 or TRBV12-4 to TRBJ2-2; the TCRdb call, TRBD2, lacks DNA for checking. The CDR3 is made up of 13 amino acids. CDR3 amino acids: CASRTRNTGELFF.